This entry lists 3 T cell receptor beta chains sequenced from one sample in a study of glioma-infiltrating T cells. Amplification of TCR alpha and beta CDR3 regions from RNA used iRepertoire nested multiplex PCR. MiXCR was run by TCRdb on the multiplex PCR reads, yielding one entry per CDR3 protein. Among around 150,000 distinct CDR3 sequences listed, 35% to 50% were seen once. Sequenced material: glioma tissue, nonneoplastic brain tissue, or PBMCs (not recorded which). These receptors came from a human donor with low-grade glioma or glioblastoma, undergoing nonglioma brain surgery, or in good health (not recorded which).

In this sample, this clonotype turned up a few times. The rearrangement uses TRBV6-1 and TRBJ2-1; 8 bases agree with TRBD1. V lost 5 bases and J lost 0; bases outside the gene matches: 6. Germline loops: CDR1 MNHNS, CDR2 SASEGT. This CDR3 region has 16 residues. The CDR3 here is CASSLGTGDSYNEQFF. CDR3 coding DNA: TGTGCCAGCAGTTTGGGGACAGGCGACTCCTACAATGAGCAGTTCTTC.

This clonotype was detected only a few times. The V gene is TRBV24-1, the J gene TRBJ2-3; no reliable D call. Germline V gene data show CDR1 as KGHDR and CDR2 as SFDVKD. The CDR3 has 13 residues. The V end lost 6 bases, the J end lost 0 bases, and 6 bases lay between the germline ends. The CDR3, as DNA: TGTGCCACCAGTCAGAGGAGCACAGATACGCAGTATTTT. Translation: CATSQRSTDTQYF.

Here the CDR3 DNA reads TGTGCCAGCAGCCTACAAGCTTCGGGAGATAGCACAGATACGCAGTATTTT. Its translation: CASSLQASGDSTDTQYF. V is TRBV7-2 and J is TRBJ2-3, with D maybe TRBD2 (6 bases). Germline V lookup: CDR1 SGHTA, CDR2 FQGNSA. The V end was cut by 5 bases, the J end by 0 bases, with 18 bases between. This CDR3 spans 17 amino acids.